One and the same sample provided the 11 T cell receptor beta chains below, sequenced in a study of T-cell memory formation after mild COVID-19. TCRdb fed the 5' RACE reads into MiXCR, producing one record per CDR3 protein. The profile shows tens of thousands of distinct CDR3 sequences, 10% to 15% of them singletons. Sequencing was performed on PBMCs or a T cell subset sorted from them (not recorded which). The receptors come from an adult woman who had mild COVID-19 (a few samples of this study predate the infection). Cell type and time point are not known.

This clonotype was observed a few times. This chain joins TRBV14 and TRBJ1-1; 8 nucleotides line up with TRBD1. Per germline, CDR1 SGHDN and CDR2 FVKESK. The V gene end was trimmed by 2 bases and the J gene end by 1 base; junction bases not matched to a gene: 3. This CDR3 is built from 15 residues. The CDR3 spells CASSQRTGTNTEAFF. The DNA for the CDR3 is TGTGCCAGCAGCCAACGGACAGGGACGAACACTGAAGCTTTCTTT. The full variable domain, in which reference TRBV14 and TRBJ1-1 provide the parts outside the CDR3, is EAGVTQFPSHSVIEKGQTVTLRCDPISGHDNLYWYRRVMGKEIKFLLHFVKESKQDESGMPNNRFLAERTGGTYSTLKVQPAELEDSGVYFCASSQRTGTNTEAFFGQGTRLTVV.

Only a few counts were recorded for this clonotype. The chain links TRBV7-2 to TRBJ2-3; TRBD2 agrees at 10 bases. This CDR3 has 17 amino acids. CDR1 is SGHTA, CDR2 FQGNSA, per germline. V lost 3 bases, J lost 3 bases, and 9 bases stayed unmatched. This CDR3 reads CASSFPPSGSGTDTQYF. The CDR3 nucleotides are TGTGCCAGCAGCTTTCCTCCTAGCGGGAGTGGAACAGATACGCAGTATTTT.

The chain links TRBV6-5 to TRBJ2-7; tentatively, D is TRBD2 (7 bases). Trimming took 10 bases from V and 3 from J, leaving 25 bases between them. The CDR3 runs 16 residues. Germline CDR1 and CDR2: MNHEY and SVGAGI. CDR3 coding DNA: TGTGCCACGGGGGGCCCCGGTTTTGGCTTTAACTACGAGCAGTACTTC. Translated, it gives CATGGPGFGFNYEQYF.

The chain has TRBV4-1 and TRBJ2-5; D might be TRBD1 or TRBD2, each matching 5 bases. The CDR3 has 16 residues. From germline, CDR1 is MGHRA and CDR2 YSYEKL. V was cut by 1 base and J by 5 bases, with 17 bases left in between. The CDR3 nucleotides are TGCGCCAGCAGCCAAGGAGGTTGGGGGTTTGGGGAGACCCAGTACTTC. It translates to CASSQGGWGFGETQYF.

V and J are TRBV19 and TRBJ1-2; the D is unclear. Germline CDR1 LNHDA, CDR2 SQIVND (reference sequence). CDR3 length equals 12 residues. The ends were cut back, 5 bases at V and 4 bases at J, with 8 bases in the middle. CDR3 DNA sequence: TGTGCCAGTAGTCACGGCCCCTATGGCTACACCTTC. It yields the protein CASSHGPYGYTF.

The CDR3 spells CASSQGGDFGKRKLFF. The CDR3 DNA sequence: TGTGCCAGCAGCCAAGGGGGGGACTTTGGCAAACGAAAACTGTTTTTT. The chain couples TRBV14 to TRBJ1-4, with D perhaps matching TRBD1 (5 bases). Germline CDR1 is SGHDN and CDR2 is FVKESK. Trimming shortened V by 1 base and J by 10 bases, and 19 bases separated the two germline ends. The CDR3 totals 16 residues.

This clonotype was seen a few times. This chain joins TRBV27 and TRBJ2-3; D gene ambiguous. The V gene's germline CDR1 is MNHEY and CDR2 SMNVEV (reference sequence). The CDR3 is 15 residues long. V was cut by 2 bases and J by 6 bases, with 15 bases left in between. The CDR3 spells CASSLNVASLDTQYF. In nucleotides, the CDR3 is TGTGCCAGCAGTTTAAACGTGGCGAGTTTGGATACGCAGTATTTT.

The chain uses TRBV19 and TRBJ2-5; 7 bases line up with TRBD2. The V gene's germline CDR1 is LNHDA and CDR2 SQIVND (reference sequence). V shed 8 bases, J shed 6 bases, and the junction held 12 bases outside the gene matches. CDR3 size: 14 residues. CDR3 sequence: CASGWEGPLKTQYF. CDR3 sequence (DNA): TGTGCCAGTGGGTGGGAGGGCCCTCTGAAGACCCAGTACTTC.

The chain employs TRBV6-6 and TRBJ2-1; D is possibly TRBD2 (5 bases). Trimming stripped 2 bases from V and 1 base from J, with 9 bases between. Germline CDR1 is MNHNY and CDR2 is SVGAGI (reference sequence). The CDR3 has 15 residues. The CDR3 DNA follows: TGTGCCAGCAGTTACCCAGGACTGTCCTACAATGAGCAGTTCTTC. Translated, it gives CASSYPGLSYNEQFF.

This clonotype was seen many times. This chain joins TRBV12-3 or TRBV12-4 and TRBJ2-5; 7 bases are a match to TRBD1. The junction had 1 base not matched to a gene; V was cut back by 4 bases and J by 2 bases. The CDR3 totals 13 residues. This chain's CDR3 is CASSSGQQETQYF. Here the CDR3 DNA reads TGTGCCAGCAGTTCGGGACAGCAAGAGACCCAGTACTTC.

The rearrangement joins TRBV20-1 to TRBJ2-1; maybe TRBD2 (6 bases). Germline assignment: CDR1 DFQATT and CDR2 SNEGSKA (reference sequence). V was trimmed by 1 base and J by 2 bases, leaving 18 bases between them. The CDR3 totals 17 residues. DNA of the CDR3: TGCAGTGCTAGAGTAAACCCGGCGGGGTTGGCCTACAATGAGCAGTTCTTC. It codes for CSARVNPAGLAYNEQFF.